This TCR beta chain was observed in a study of blood T cell repertoires in COVID-19. Study details: The origin of the acute and convalescent COVID-19 samples was the United States, Italy and Spain. In each case, the material was cDNA or gDNA derived from T cells, B-cell-depleted T cells, or PBMCs.

In the authors' methods: Estimated nucleated cell counts came from reference gene primer amplification. The assay was immunoSEQ multiplex PCR, and TCRdb's table has in-frame clones only and misses some. Clone size and the V and J calls come from that table; the DNA yielded D and trimming. The table shows some 83,000 clones, with roughly 84% occurring only once. This clone was seen just once. The CDR3 length is 13 residues. Germline CDR1 is MDHEN and CDR2 is SYDVKM. V lost 2 bases to trimming and J lost 4 bases, with 8 bases between them. The chain couples TRBV28 to TRBJ1-2, with D maybe TRBD1 (6 bases). This clonotype was obtained from a man aged 50-60 years with acute or convalescent COVID-19. Sequencing used peripheral blood. The CDR3 region has the DNA TGTGCCAGCAGTTTAAGAGGGGGCTATGGCTACACCTTC. It translates to CASSLRGGYGYTF.